This TCR beta chain appears in the sequencing data of a study of T-cell memory formation after mild COVID-19. Looking at the study overall: The TCR clusters were mostly specific to one donor.

Germline V gives CDR1 SGHRS, CDR2 YFSETQ. The CDR3 has 17 amino acids. Between the trimmed V and J ends, which lost 0 bases and 4 bases, there was a span of 19 bases. The study's findings and limits: Largely, contracting CD4+ clones fell within CM and EM, and contracting CD8+ clones within EMRA.

MiXCR, applied by TCRdb to the 5' RACE reads, yields one record per CDR3 protein. Among about 58,000 distinct CDR3 sequences listed, roughly a quarter were seen once. This clonotype showed up many times. Its antigen is not known. Material for sequencing was PBMCs or a T cell subset sorted from them (not recorded which). This chain connects TRBV5-1 to TRBJ1-2; D may be TRBD1 (6 bases). The clonotype was recovered from a man between 18 and 35 years old who had mild COVID-19 (a few samples of this study predate the infection). Cell type and time point are not known. The CDR3 region has the DNA TGCGCCAGCAGCTTGGCCTACAAGGACAGAGGCTCCTATGGCTACACCTTC. Translation gives CASSLAYKDRGSYGYTF.